Below are 8 T cell receptor beta chains sequenced from a single sample in a study of T-cell memory formation after mild COVID-19. TCRdb passed the 5' RACE reads through MiXCR, listing each CDR3 protein once. The table records 60,000 to 65,000 distinct CDR3 sequences, around 10% of them present only once. The sequenced material came from PBMCs or a T cell subset sorted from them (not recorded which). The origin of the receptors is a man between 18 and 35 years old who had mild COVID-19 (a few samples of this study predate the infection). Cell type and time point are not known.

This clonotype appeared a few times. This chain joins TRBV24-1 and TRBJ2-5; TRBD1 is a possible D gene (5 bases). There are 14 residues in the CDR3. In germline, CDR1 is KGHDR, CDR2 SFDVKD. Trimming removed 7 bases at V and 1 base at J, with 12 bases between. This CDR3 reads CATSAAGSQETQYF. CDR3 DNA: TGTGCCACCAGCGCTGCAGGGTCCCAAGAGACCCAGTACTTC.

This clonotype was seen only a few times. The chain joins TRBV28 to TRBJ2-7; D assignment may be TRBD1 or TRBD2 (5 bases each). V lost 2 bases, J lost 2 bases, and 13 bases lay in between. This CDR3 region has 15 residues. Germline values: CDR1 MDHEN, CDR2 SYDVKM. The CDR3 sequence: CASSLGGFDPYEQYV. CDR3 bases: TGTGCCAGCAGTTTAGGGGGATTTGACCCCTACGAGCAGTACGTC.

This clonotype was picked up many times. The chain uses TRBV5-1 and TRBJ2-1, with D possibly matching TRBD2 (6 bases). The V gene's germline CDR1 is SGHRS and CDR2 YFSETQ. V lost 10 bases and J 7 bases, leaving 21 bases between the germline ends. The CDR3 is made up of 14 amino acids. The CDR3 DNA sequence: TGCGCCTCCTCAAAGGACCCCGCGGGAAATGAGCAGTTCTTC. It translates to CASSKDPAGNEQFF.

The V call is TRBV3-1, the J call TRBJ2-4, with D perhaps assigned TRBD1 or TRBD2 (5 bases each). The length of the CDR3 is 15 residues. V gave up 6 bases and J gave up 4 bases, with 16 bases separating them. Germline CDR1 LGHDT, CDR2 YNNKEL (reference sequence). The CDR3 is CASRRPGPKKNIQYF. CDR3 sequence (DNA): TGTGCCAGCAGACGACCGGGACCGAAGAAAAACATTCAGTACTTC.

This clonotype was detected a few times. The chain couples TRBV10-1 to TRBJ1-1, with D hard to call. The germline V gene has CDR1 WNHNN and CDR2 SYGVQD (reference sequence). The V and J ends lost 5 bases and 1 base respectively, with 11 bases between them. The CDR3 length is 14 residues. This chain's CDR3 is CASSFGRSNTEAFF. The CDR3 DNA reads as TGCGCCAGCAGTTTCGGCAGATCGAACACTGAAGCTTTCTTT.

In this sample, this clonotype turned up a few times. The chain combines TRBV18 with TRBJ2-7; D could derive from TRBD1 or TRBD2 (5 bases each). V was shortened by 4 bases and J by 3 bases, with 10 bases between the two germline ends. Germline V gene sequence: CDR1 KGHSH, CDR2 LQKENI. The CDR3 length is 13 residues. The CDR3 coding sequence is TGTGCCAGCTCACAAGGGACGGTCTACGAGCAGTACTTC. Translation gives CASSQGTVYEQYF. The full variable domain, rest sourced from reference TRBV18 and TRBJ2-7, is NAGVMQNPRHLVRRRGQEARLRCSPMKGHSHVYWYRQLPEEGLKFMVYLQKENIIDESGMPKERFSAEFPKEGPSILRIQQVVRGDSAAYFCASSQGTVYEQYFGPGTRLTVT.

V is TRBV29-1 and J is TRBJ1-5; TRBD1 matches at 9 bases. The CDR3 is 13 amino acids. V trimming: 4 bases; J trimming: 4 bases; junction bases outside the gene matches: 2. In germline, CDR1 is SQVTM, CDR2 ANQGSEA. The CDR3 DNA is TGCAGCGTTGGAGACAGGGGGAATCAGCCCCAGCATTTT. Encoded protein: CSVGDRGNQPQHF. Looking up the rest from reference TRBV29-1 and TRBJ1-5 gives the full variable domain: SAVISQKPSRDICQRGTSLTIQCQVDSQVTMMFWYRQQPGQSLTLIATANQGSEATYESGFVIDKFPISRPNLTFSTLTVSNMSPEDSSIYLCSVGDRGNQPQHFGDGTRLSIL.

This clonotype was seen more than once but under ten times. The chain has TRBV21-1 and TRBJ1-5; the table's D call, TRBD1, has no DNA check behind it. TRBV21-1 is a pseudogene. CDR3 length equals 15 residues. CDR3 nucleotides: TGTGCCAGCAGGAGGACAGAGGATAGCAATCAGCCCCAGCATTTT. Protein: CASRRTEDSNQPQHF.